This entry lists 29 T cell receptor beta chains sequenced from one sample in a study of T-cell reconstitution after alpha-beta-depleted transplantation in children. Unique molecular identifiers tagged the TCRbeta library. TCRdb reanalysed the PCR reads using MiXCR and keeps one entry per CDR3 protein. The top ten clones hold 0.79% of a sample with approximately 650,000 distinct CDR3 sequences, around 13% of them seen once. The source was PBMCs, collected before TCRalphabeta/CD19-depleted stem cell transplant. These receptors all stem from a girl under 10 years old with congenital amegakaryocytic thrombocytopenia, due to receive a stem cell transplant.

V is TRBV6-1 and J is TRBJ1-1, with a tentative D call TRBD1 (5 bases). There are 11 residues in the CDR3. Germline V CDR1 and CDR2: MNHNS, SASEGT. V was clipped by 7 bases and J by 6 bases, with 9 bases between them. Written as DNA, the CDR3 is TGTGCCAGCAAGACAGCCCCTGAAGCTTTCTTT. Its protein product is CASKTAPEAFF.

This chain uses TRBV5-1 with TRBJ2-1; TRBD2 might be the D (5 bases). The CDR3 runs to 16 residues. V shed 7 bases and J shed 6 bases, with 23 bases lying between them. CDR1 is SGHRS and CDR2 is YFSETQ in the germline V gene. The CDR3 sequence: CASLKPGRRYINEQFF. The CDR3 bases are TGCGCCAGCCTTAAGCCCGGGCGGAGGTATATCAATGAGCAGTTCTTC.

This clonotype was recorded many times. The gene calls are TRBV5-1 and TRBJ2-3, with TRBD1 matching over 7 bases. CDR3 size: 15 residues. Losses at the gene ends were 1 base for V and 0 bases for J; bases not matched to a gene: 2. The germline V gene encodes CDR1 SGHRS and CDR2 YFSETQ. The DNA for the CDR3 is TGCGCCAGCAGCTTGACAGGGGCTAGCACAGATACGCAGTATTTT. Amino acid sequence: CASSLTGASTDTQYF.

The chain carries TRBV6-2 or TRBV6-3 and TRBJ2-1; D possibly matches TRBD1 or TRBD2 (6 bases each). The length of the CDR3 is 17 residues. V was cut by 5 bases and J by 8 bases, with 25 bases left in between. CDR1 and CDR2 from the germline V gene are MNHEY and SVGEGT. The CDR3 DNA sequence: TGTGCCAGCAGTAAAAGGGGGGATTTTCTAACTCGGGATGAGCAGTTCTTC. It translates to CASSKRGDFLTRDEQFF.

This clonotype was seen a handful of times. The J gene is TRBJ2-5, the V gene TRBV20-1, with D perhaps TRBD1 or TRBD2 (7 bases each). Trimming removed 2 bases from V and 2 bases from J, with 21 bases in between. Looked up from germline, CDR1 is DFQATT and CDR2 is SNEGSKA (reference sequence). The CDR3 extends over 17 amino acids. CDR3 region: CSARSLTGGQPQETQYF. CDR3 DNA sequence: TGCAGTGCTAGATCACTAACGGGGGGACAGCCTCAAGAGACCCAGTACTTC.

Only a few counts were recorded for this clonotype. The rearrangement uses TRBV5-1 and TRBJ2-7; a weak D match, TRBD1 (6 bases). The CDR3 consists of 14 residues. The V gene lost 5 bases and the J gene lost 3 bases, with 15 bases spanning the gap. Germline CDR1 and CDR2: SGHRS and YFSETQ. CDR3 protein: CASRRAGDLYEQYF. CDR3 bases: TGCGCCAGCAGAAGGGCAGGGGACCTCTACGAGCAGTACTTC.

V usage is TRBV20-1 and J usage is TRBJ2-7, with TRBD2 matching over 14 bases. CDR3 length: 20 amino acids. CDR1 and CDR2 (germline): DFQATT, SNEGSKA (reference sequence). The V segment lost 2 bases and the J segment 0 bases; nucleotides outside the gene matches: 15. The CDR3 DNA sequence: TGCAGTGCTAGATACTACCTGGGGACTAGCGGGAGCCCGAGCTCCTACGAGCAGTACTTC. Translation gives CSARYYLGTSGSPSSYEQYF.

The J gene is TRBJ2-5, the V gene TRBV6-2 or TRBV6-3; 8 bases match TRBD2. Germline loops: CDR1 MNHEY, CDR2 SVGEGT. J was trimmed by 5 bases and V by 2 bases; bases with no gene match: 13. The CDR3 has 17 residues. CDR3 protein: CASSYVYGRARSETQYF. CDR3 DNA sequence: TGTGCCAGCAGTTACGTTTACGGGAGGGCCCGTTCGGAGACCCAGTACTTC.

In its sample, this clonotype was seen a few times. This sequence joins TRBV4-2 and TRBJ2-3; D is uncertain. Germline V gene sequence: CDR1 LGHNA, CDR2 YNFKEQ. CDR3 size: 14 residues. V lost 2 bases to trimming and J lost 4 bases, with 10 bases between them. The CDR3 loop is CASSQSGGPDTQYF. In DNA form, the CDR3 reads TGTGCCAGCAGCCAATCTGGTGGACCAGATACGCAGTATTTT.

This clonotype was seen more than once but under ten times. The V and J genes are TRBV30 and TRBJ1-6; no definite D call. The V end lost 0 bases, the J end lost 6 bases, and 12 bases lay between the germline ends. This CDR3 has 15 residues. Germline V gene sequence: CDR1 GTSNPN, CDR2 SVGIG (reference sequence). The CDR3 DNA is TGTGCCTGGAGTGTACGGGTTGGAAGTAATTCACCCCTCCACTTT. This sequence encodes CAWSVRVGSNSPLHF.

The rearrangement links TRBV28 to TRBJ2-7, with 8 bases matching TRBD2. Germline trimming cut 8 bases from V and 6 bases from J; bases unmatched to any gene: 3. The CDR3 totals 11 residues. CDR1 MDHEN and CDR2 SYDVKM come from the germline V gene. The CDR3 loop is CASGLAIEQYF. The CDR3 DNA is TGTGCCAGCGGACTAGCCATCGAGCAGTACTTC.

The V call is TRBV5-1, the J call TRBJ1-4; TRBD1 agrees at 11 bases. The CDR3 has 16 residues. Per germline, CDR1 SGHRS and CDR2 YFSETQ. Germline trimming cut 0 bases from V and 8 bases from J; bases unmatched to any gene: 6. CDR3 sequence: CASSLGVGTGGEKLFF. The DNA for the CDR3 is TGCGCCAGCAGCTTGGGTGTAGGGACAGGGGGAGAAAAACTGTTTTTT.

This clonotype came up many times. The chain employs TRBV7-3 and TRBJ1-1, with D perhaps TRBD1 (5 bases). V gave up 1 base and J gave up 7 bases, with 13 bases separating them. CDR3 length equals 14 residues. From germline, CDR1 is SGHTA and CDR2 FQGTGA. Here the CDR3 DNA reads TGTGCCAGCAGCTTAATGGGGGAAGCGGGTGAAGCTTTCTTT. Translating gives CASSLMGEAGEAFF. The whole variable domain, remainder taken from reference TRBV7-3 and TRBJ1-1, is GAGVSQTPSNKVTEKGKYVELRCDPISGHTALYWYRQSLGQGPEFLIYFQGTGAADDSGLPNDRFFAVRPEGSVSTLKIQRTERGDSAVYLCASSLMGEAGEAFFGQGTRLTVV.

The sample holds many counts of this clonotype. V usage is TRBV20-1 and J usage is TRBJ1-1; D possibly corresponds to TRBD1 (5 bases). V lost 4 bases and J lost 0, with 12 bases in between. The germline CDR1 and CDR2 sequences are DFQATT and SNEGSKA (reference sequence). CDR3 length: 14 residues. The CDR3 region is CSAISGSVNTEAFF. The CDR3 DNA is TGCAGTGCTATATCAGGGTCGGTGAACACTGAAGCTTTCTTT.

This clonotype was picked up one time. A much larger clone lies one base from this, so it may be a read error. The rearrangement links TRBV5-1 to TRBJ2-1, with D possibly being TRBD1 or TRBD2 (5 bases each). The germline gives CDR1 SGHRS, CDR2 YFSETQ. CDR3 length: 15 amino acids. In DNA form, the CDR3 reads TGCGCCAGTCATAACGTGGGACGGTCCTACAATGAGCAGATCTTC. Translating gives CASHNVGRSYNEQIF.

V and J are TRBV18 and TRBJ2-5; D is uncertain. This CDR3 has 14 amino acids. Germline CDR1 reads KGHSH; CDR2 reads LQKENI. Trimming pared 5 bases from V and 5 bases from J, leaving 15 bases between. DNA of the CDR3: TGTGCCAGCTCAGTTGGAGAGATCGGGGAGACCCAGTACTTC. Its protein is CASSVGEIGETQYF. Combining the CDR3 with reference TRBV18 and TRBJ2-5 gives the whole variable domain NAGVMQNPRHLVRRRGQEARLRCSPMKGHSHVYWYRQLPEEGLKFMVYLQKENIIDESGMPKERFSAEFPKEGPSILRIQQVVRGDSAAYFCASSVGEIGETQYFGPGTRLLVL.

At least ten counts were recorded for this clonotype. This chain links TRBV7-9 with TRBJ2-3; weak D call: TRBD2 (5 bases). The CDR3 consists of 11 residues. The germline V gene has CDR1 SEHNR and CDR2 FQNEAQ (reference sequence). Trimming cost V 7 bases and J 6 bases, with 8 bases left between them. CDR3 amino acids: CASTRRDTQYF. As DNA, the CDR3 is TGTGCCAGCACTCGGAGGGATACGCAGTATTTT.

This clonotype was detected only a few times. In DNA form, the CDR3 reads TGTGCCAGCAGCATCGGGGGGGGGCTGATCAATGAGCAGTTCTTC. Its translation is CASSIGGGLINEQFF. This rearrangement joins TRBV7-3 to TRBJ2-1; 8 positions match TRBD2. CDR1 SGHTA and CDR2 FQGTGA come from the germline V gene. J lost 6 bases, V lost 5 bases, and 9 bases had no gene match. The CDR3 contains 15 residues.

The chain carries TRBV5-1 and TRBJ2-7, with D uncertain. The CDR3 length is 15 residues. Germline values: CDR1 SGHRS, CDR2 YFSETQ. V was shortened by 2 bases and J by 0 bases, with 12 bases between the two germline ends. The CDR3 DNA follows: TGCGCCAGCAGCTTCGGACCGCTACCCTCCTACGAGCAGTACTTC. Protein product: CASSFGPLPSYEQYF.

DNA of the CDR3: TGCAGTGCTAGAGGAAAACTAGCTCCTGGCACAGATACGCAGTATTTT. This gives the protein CSARGKLAPGTDTQYF. This chain uses TRBV20-1 with TRBJ2-3, with D perhaps matching TRBD2 (6 bases). CDR1 and CDR2 (germline): DFQATT, SNEGSKA (reference sequence). Trimming removed 1 base at V and 1 base at J, with 15 bases between. The CDR3 runs 16 residues.

The chain recombines TRBV20-1 with TRBJ2-7; D might be TRBD1 or TRBD2, each matching 6 bases. This CDR3 comprises 13 residues. CDR1 and CDR2 (germline): DFQATT, SNEGSKA (reference sequence). Trimming shortened V by 1 base and J by 7 bases, and 14 bases separated the two germline ends. CDR3 nucleotide sequence: TGCAGTGCTAGAGCCCTCCAGGGGACTGAGCAGTACTTC. Translation gives CSARALQGTEQYF.

The genes are TRBV10-3 and TRBJ2-5; the match to TRBD2 covers 12 bases. The junction had 7 bases not matched to a gene; V was cut back by 6 bases and J by 5 bases. This CDR3 comprises 15 residues. CDR1 ENHRY and CDR2 SYGVKD come from the germline V gene. The CDR3 region is CAIRTSGRGVETQYF. The CDR3 coding sequence is TGTGCCATCAGGACTAGCGGGAGAGGGGTGGAGACCCAGTACTTC.

This clonotype has a count of ten or more. The V call is TRBV5-1, the J call TRBJ2-7; no clear D gene. CDR1 and CDR2 (germline): SGHRS, YFSETQ. The CDR3 sequence is 14 residues long. Trimming stripped 1 base from V and 0 bases from J, with 8 bases between. CDR3 sequence (DNA): TGCGCCAGCAGCTTGATTGGGGACTCCTACGAGCAGTACTTC. Translating it yields CASSLIGDSYEQYF.

This clonotype was seen repeatedly, ten times or more. The V and J genes are TRBV6-1 and TRBJ2-7; possibly TRBD1 for D (6 bases). The CDR3 sequence is 15 residues long. Trimming cost V 8 bases and J 2 bases, with 19 bases left between them. CDR1 is MNHNS, CDR2 SASEGT, per germline. The CDR3 DNA reads TGTGCCAGCTCATTTAGGAACGACAGGCCCTACGAGCAGTACTTC. Protein product: CASSFRNDRPYEQYF.

This clonotype was recorded a few times. This chain connects TRBV4-1 to TRBJ2-5; 9 bases match TRBD1. Germline loops: CDR1 MGHRA, CDR2 YSYEKL. This CDR3 region has 15 residues. V shed 4 bases, J shed 4 bases, and the junction held 7 bases outside the gene matches. CDR3: CASSRGTGNGETQYF. CDR3 DNA: TGCGCCAGCAGCCGAGGGACAGGGAATGGAGAGACCCAGTACTTC.

This clonotype was seen ten or more times. The V and J genes are TRBV28 and TRBJ2-1; D is ambiguous. Germline V gene sequence: CDR1 MDHEN, CDR2 SYDVKM. V lost 2 bases and J lost 9, with 5 bases in between. The CDR3 is made up of 11 amino acids. For the CDR3, the DNA is TGTGCCAGCAGTTTAAAGGTTGAGCAGTTCTTC. It encodes CASSLKVEQFF.

The table lists this clonotype with a count of one. A much larger clonotype is one base distant, so this may be a read error. The CDR3 sequence: CGAARVRYNEQFF. CDR3 coding DNA: TGCGGTGCTGCACGAGTCCGCTACAATGAGCAGTTCTTC. This sequence joins TRBV20-1 and TRBJ2-1; D remains unclear. CDR3 length: 13 amino acids. The germline CDR1 and CDR2 sequences are DFQATT and SNEGSKA (reference sequence).

The J gene is TRBJ2-2, the V gene TRBV5-6, with D hard to call. Trimming stripped 2 bases from V and 7 bases from J, with 9 bases between. Germline CDR1 is SGHDT and CDR2 is YYEEEE. This CDR3 contains 13 residues. The CDR3 reads CASSFVVGGELFF. As DNA, the CDR3 is TGTGCCAGCAGCTTTGTGGTCGGCGGGGAGCTGTTTTTT.

This clonotype has a handful of counts. This sequence joins TRBV7-9 and TRBJ2-3, with 9 bases that match TRBD1. This CDR3 contains 13 residues. After removal of 9 bases from V and 8 bases from J, the junction contained 9 bases not matched to a gene. Germline CDR1 SEHNR, CDR2 FQNEAQ (reference sequence). The CDR3 DNA sequence: TGTGCCAGTGGAGGTTGGGGACAGGGTACGCAGTATTTT. It encodes CASGGWGQGTQYF.